The 24 T cell receptor beta chains listed next were all sequenced from one sample in a study of T cells in localized non-small cell lung cancer. Here immunoSEQ multiplex PCR was the method, and the copy in TCRdb shows in-frame clones only, minus some. The sample includes 50,000 to 75,000 clones, 80% to 95% seen only once; the top ten take about 20%. Sequenced material: peripheral blood, taken before any cancer treatment. These receptors came from a man between 40 and 70 years old with stage I lung adenocarcinoma.

The V and J genes are TRBV18 and TRBJ1-1, with D unclear. The V end lost 4 bases, the J end lost 0 bases, and 9 bases lay between the germline ends. Germline CDR1 and CDR2: KGHSH and LQKENI. The CDR3 spans 14 residues. CDR3 loop: CASSRGGMNTEAFF. The CDR3 DNA is TGTGCCAGCTCACGGGGTGGCATGAACACTGAAGCTTTCTTT.

This chain connects TRBV28 to TRBJ1-3; D is possibly TRBD1 (5 bases). Trimming pared 7 bases from V and 3 bases from J, leaving 13 bases between. The CDR3 has 14 amino acids. Germline lookup yields CDR1 MDHEN and CDR2 SYDVKM. DNA for the CDR3: TGTGCCAGCACCCCAAGCGGGGGTGGAAACACCATATATTTT. Translating gives CASTPSGGGNTIYF.

The V gene is TRBV5-1, the J gene TRBJ2-7; 8 bases align to TRBD2. The CDR3 is 16 residues long. CDR1 is SGHRS, CDR2 YFSETQ, per germline. V shed 4 bases and J 5 bases; nucleotides not matched to a gene: 14. The CDR3 spells CASSRGSSGGIDEQYF. CDR3 DNA sequence: TGCGCCAGCAGCCGAGGGAGTTCGGGAGGGATCGACGAGCAGTACTTC.

The CDR3 loop is CSVEKGMNTEAFF. DNA of the CDR3: TGCAGCGTTGAAAAGGGTATGAACACTGAAGCTTTCTTT. V usage is TRBV29-1 and J usage is TRBJ1-1; D not resolved. The CDR3 sequence is 13 residues long. The V end lost 2 bases, the J end lost 0 bases, and 7 bases lay between the germline ends. Per germline, CDR1 SQVTM and CDR2 ANQGSEA.

The chain employs TRBV7-3 and TRBJ2-7, with 8 positions matching TRBD2. This CDR3 comprises 16 residues. V lost 5 bases and J lost 4; bases outside the gene matches: 13. The V gene's germline CDR1 is SGHTA and CDR2 FQGTGA. In DNA, the CDR3 is TGTGCCAGCAGCCCACGTCAACGGCGGGAGGAATACGAGCAGTACTTC. It yields the protein CASSPRQRREEYEQYF. The full variable domain, rest sourced from reference TRBV7-3 and TRBJ2-7, is GAGVSQTPSNKVTEKGKYVELRCDPISGHTALYWYRQSLGQGPEFLIYFQGTGAADDSGLPNDRFFAVRPEGSVSTLKIQRTERGDSAVYLCASSPRQRREEYEQYFGPGTRLTVT.

The chain recombines TRBV9 with TRBJ2-3; possibly TRBD2 for D (7 bases). The germline gives CDR1 SGDLS, CDR2 YYNGEE. This CDR3 has 17 amino acids. V shed 0 bases and J shed 2 bases, with 16 bases lying between them. The CDR3 DNA is TGTGCCAGCAGCGTAGGGGGGGCTAGCGGCCCCACAGATACGCAGTATTTT. This gives the protein CASSVGGASGPTDTQYF.

The V gene is TRBV6-5, the J gene TRBJ1-2; 10 nucleotides line up with TRBD1. CDR1 and CDR2 (germline): MNHEY, SVGAGI. J was trimmed by 7 bases and V by 6 bases; bases with no gene match: 8. This CDR3 has 14 residues. The CDR3 reads CASSGDRGGGGYTF. In DNA, the CDR3 is TGTGCCAGCAGCGGGGACAGGGGAGGGGGTGGCTACACCTTC.

The chain recombines TRBV28 with TRBJ2-5; TRBD2 agrees at 7 bases. V shed 3 bases, J shed 2 bases, and the junction held 12 bases outside the gene matches. The CDR3 extends over 17 amino acids. Germline V gene lookup returns CDR1 MDHEN and CDR2 SYDVKM. Here the CDR3 reads CASSFSRDYTSQETQYF. The CDR3 bases are TGTGCCAGCAGTTTCTCCCGGGACTATACTTCGCAAGAGACCCAGTACTTC.

V is TRBV5-4 and J is TRBJ2-3, with 7 bases that match TRBD2. Per germline, CDR1 SGHNT and CDR2 YYREEE (reference sequence). The V segment lost 4 bases and the J segment 4 bases; nucleotides outside the gene matches: 6. This CDR3 has 14 residues. CDR3 amino acids: CASSGGDGPDTQYF. CDR3 bases: TGTGCCAGCAGCGGGGGGGACGGCCCAGATACGCAGTATTTT.

J is TRBJ2-1 and V is TRBV7-9; D unresolved. Trimming left V 1 base short and J 4 bases short, with 2 bases between. CDR3 length: 12 amino acids. Germline loops: CDR1 SEHNR, CDR2 FQNEAQ (reference sequence). CDR3 loop: CASSLGYNEQFF. The CDR3 coding sequence is TGTGCCAGCAGCTTAGGGTACAATGAGCAGTTCTTC.

The CDR3 nucleotides are TGCAGCGTCCGAAGGGCTAGCTCCTACGAGCAGTACTTC. Its protein is CSVRRASSYEQYF. The chain recombines TRBV29-1 with TRBJ2-7; D call uncertain. The CDR3 sequence is 13 residues long. V lost 6 bases and J 0 bases, leaving 12 bases between the germline ends. CDR1 is SQVTM, CDR2 ANQGSEA, per germline.

This clone was seen just once. The chain carries TRBV19 and TRBJ2-1; TRBD1 is a possible D gene (6 bases). Trimming took 3 bases from V and 5 from J, leaving 14 bases between them. The length of the CDR3 is 15 residues. Germline CDR1 is LNHDA and CDR2 is SQIVND (reference sequence). In nucleotides, the CDR3 is TGTGCCAGTAGTATTGACGGGACACTACACAATGAGCAGTTCTTC. Its protein is CASSIDGTLHNEQFF.

This chain joins TRBV19 and TRBJ2-7; 9 nucleotides agree with TRBD1. The CDR3 extends over 16 amino acids. The ends lost 2 bases at V and 4 bases at J; junction bases unmatched: 9. Germline assignment: CDR1 LNHDA and CDR2 SQIVND (reference sequence). CDR3 region: CASSIIAGTGSYEQYF. CDR3 in DNA: TGTGCCAGTAGTATAATCGCCGGGACAGGGTCATACGAGCAGTACTTC. The full variable domain, with the rest looked up from reference TRBV19 and TRBJ2-7, is DGGITQSPKYLFRKEGQNVTLSCEQNLNHDAMYWYRQDPGQGLRLIYYSQIVNDFQKGDIAEGYSVSREKKESFPLTVTSAQKNPTAFYLCASSIIAGTGSYEQYFGPGTRLTVT.

A single count supports this clone. J is TRBJ1-5 and V is TRBV19; 10 bases are shared with TRBD1. V gave up 9 bases and J gave up 3 bases; unmatched junction bases: 11. The CDR3 runs to 16 residues. Germline V lookup: CDR1 LNHDA, CDR2 SQIVND (reference sequence). This CDR3 reads CASEPRDRGINQPQHF. The CDR3 nucleotides read TGTGCCAGCGAACCTCGGGACAGGGGAATCAATCAGCCCCAGCATTTT.

This chain links TRBV5-4 with TRBJ2-5, with 7 bases lining up with TRBD2. Germline trimming cut 0 bases from V and 3 bases from J; bases unmatched to any gene: 5. Germline lookup yields CDR1 SGHNT and CDR2 YYREEE (reference sequence). The CDR3 length is 15 residues. The CDR3 DNA is TGTGCCAGCAGCTTGGGCGGGAGCACCAAAGAGACCCAGTACTTC. It specifies CASSLGGSTKETQYF.

The sample holds a few counts of this clone. This chain links TRBV11-3 with TRBJ1-4, with 11 bases that match TRBD1. The CDR3 is 17 residues long. J lost 0 bases, V lost 5 bases, and 5 bases had no gene match. Germline values: CDR1 SGHNT, CDR2 YENEEA. The CDR3 loop is CASSPGQGAATNEKLFF. In DNA form, the CDR3 reads TGTGCCAGCAGCCCTGGACAGGGGGCAGCAACTAATGAAAAACTGTTTTTT.

The chain recombines TRBV6-6 with TRBJ2-1; 9 bases agree with TRBD1. The V segment lost 7 bases and the J segment 3 bases; nucleotides outside the gene matches: 4. In germline, CDR1 is MNHNY, CDR2 SVGAGI (reference sequence). This CDR3 spans 14 amino acids. DNA of the CDR3: TGTGCCAGCAAACGGACAGGGGACTACAATGAGCAGTTCTTC. Its translation: CASKRTGDYNEQFF.

This rearrangement joins TRBV5-4 to TRBJ2-5, with 9 bases that match TRBD2. Germline loops: CDR1 SGHNT, CDR2 YYREEE (reference sequence). This CDR3 contains 15 residues. The J segment lost 3 bases and the V segment lost 5 bases, leaving 8 bases of the junction unmatched. CDR3 in amino acids: CASSGGSGSKETQYF. DNA for the CDR3: TGTGCCAGCAGTGGGGGTAGCGGGAGTAAAGAGACCCAGTACTTC.

The gene calls are TRBV5-6 and TRBJ2-5, with TRBD2 matching 11 bases. Unmatched junction bases numbered 3, after V lost 0 bases and J lost 5 bases. CDR3 length: 15 amino acids. Germline loops: CDR1 SGHDT, CDR2 YYEEEE. The CDR3 is CASSLELAGDETQYF. The CDR3, as DNA: TGTGCCAGCAGCTTGGAACTAGCGGGAGATGAGACCCAGTACTTC.

This chain uses TRBV7-3 with TRBJ2-5; D remains ambiguous. Trimming took off 1 base at V and 5 bases at J, with 14 bases between the two ends. The CDR3 consists of 15 residues. Germline V gene data show CDR1 as SGHTA and CDR2 as FQGTGA. In DNA, the CDR3 is TGTGCCAGCAGCTTAAATCCCGTGGTAGAGGAGACCCAGTACTTC. Its protein is CASSLNPVVEETQYF.

The J gene is TRBJ2-1, the V gene TRBV27; D unresolved. The length of the CDR3 is 11 residues. V lost 5 bases and J lost 2, with 1 base in between. Per the germline V gene, CDR1 is MNHEY and CDR2 is SMNVEV (reference sequence). For the CDR3, the DNA is TGTGCCAGCAGTGCCTACAATGAGCAGTTCTTC. Its translation: CASSAYNEQFF.

The chain recombines TRBV27 with TRBJ2-1, with TRBD1 matching over 11 bases. CDR1 MNHEY and CDR2 SMNVEV come from the germline V gene (reference sequence). V gave up 7 bases and J gave up 9 bases; unmatched junction bases: 14. The CDR3 totals 16 residues. CDR3 in amino acids: CASTLPRTGGCSEQFF. The CDR3 DNA sequence: TGTGCCAGCACCTTACCGAGGACAGGGGGCTGCAGTGAGCAGTTCTTC.

This clone was observed a handful of times. Other nucleotide sequences from this sample produce the same CDR3. The chain employs TRBV18 and TRBJ1-4; unclear D gene. V gave up 3 bases and J gave up 6 bases, with 11 bases separating them. Per germline, CDR1 KGHSH and CDR2 LQKENI. The CDR3 extends over 14 amino acids. Here the CDR3 reads CASSPGTGDEKLFF. CDR3 DNA: TGTGCCAGCTCACCCGGTACTGGGGATGAAAAACTGTTTTTT.

The CDR3: CASSPPMGTGTDTQYF. For the CDR3, the DNA is TGTGCCAGCTCACCACCGATGGGGACAGGGACGGATACGCAGTATTTT. The chain is built from TRBV18 and TRBJ2-3; 9 nucleotides agree with TRBD1. Germline-derived CDR1 and CDR2 are KGHSH and LQKENI. The CDR3 runs 16 residues. Unmatched junction bases numbered 7, after V lost 0 bases and J lost 6 bases.